A single sample gave rise to the 17 T cell receptor beta chains below, sequenced in a study of blood T cell repertoires in COVID-19. Generated by immunoSEQ multiplex PCR, the TCRdb table keeps only in-frame clones and is missing some. The table lists about 300,000 clones, about nine tenths of them singletons, with 1.5% to 2% in the top ten. The sample consisted of peripheral blood. The receptors here all came from a young woman with COVID-19, enrolled during active disease.

The chain joins TRBV7-9 to TRBJ2-6; possible D gene TRBD1, 6 bases. The germline V gene encodes CDR1 SEHNR and CDR2 FQNEAQ (reference sequence). V shed 5 bases and J shed 4 bases, with 12 bases lying between them. The length of the CDR3 is 15 residues. DNA for the CDR3: TGTGCCAGCAGCCACAGGGTGACGGGGGCCAACGTCCTGACTTTC. It is translated as CASSHRVTGANVLTF.

J is TRBJ1-1 and V is TRBV18, with D tentatively TRBD1 (6 bases). This CDR3 has 14 amino acids. The germline CDR1 and CDR2 sequences are KGHSH and LQKENI. V lost 3 bases and J 3 bases, leaving 11 bases between the germline ends. The CDR3 here is CASSPTGIDTEAFF. CDR3 nucleotides: TGTGCCAGCTCACCTACAGGGATTGACACTGAAGCTTTCTTT.

In the case of this clone: Other DNA sequences in the sample encode the same CDR3. The V call is TRBV5-1, the J call TRBJ2-3; 11 bases map to TRBD1. The CDR3 loop spans 15 amino acids. V was pared by 2 bases and J by 3 bases, with 2 bases of the junction left unmatched. Germline loops: CDR1 SGHRS, CDR2 YFSETQ. The CDR3 nucleotides are TGCGCCAGCAGCTTAGGACAGGGGGCTACAGATACGCAGTATTTT. It codes for CASSLGQGATDTQYF. Based on the CDR3 plus reference TRBV5-1 and TRBJ2-3, the full variable domain is KAGVTQTPRYLIKTRGQQVTLSCSPISGHRSVSWYQQTPGQGLQFLFEYFSETQRNKGNFPGRFSGRQFSNSRSEMNVSTLELGDSALYLCASSLGQGATDTQYFGPGTRLTVL.

V and J are TRBV4-1 and TRBJ2-5; TRBD2 aligns across 10 bases. Germline CDR1 MGHRA, CDR2 YSYEKL. The CDR3 loop spans 16 amino acids. Losses at the gene ends were 1 base for V and 3 bases for J; bases not matched to a gene: 5. The chain's CDR3 is CASSQVLAGEEETQYF. The CDR3 bases are TGCGCCAGCAGCCAAGTTCTAGCGGGGGAAGAAGAGACCCAGTACTTC.

This rearrangement joins TRBV2 to TRBJ2-5; 8 bases agree with TRBD2. The CDR3 has 14 amino acids. Per the germline V gene, CDR1 is SNHLY and CDR2 is FYNNEI. J lost 5 bases, V lost 4 bases, and 6 bases had no gene match. Written as DNA, the CDR3 is TGTGCCAGCAGTGCTCTAAGCGGGGGCGAGACCCAGTACTTC. This gives the protein CASSALSGGETQYF. Based on the CDR3 plus reference TRBV2 and TRBJ2-5, the full variable domain is EPEVTQTPSHQVTQMGQEVILRCVPISNHLYFYWYRQILGQKVEFLVSFYNNEISEKSEIFDDQFSVERPDGSNFTLKIRSTKLEDSAMYFCASSALSGGETQYFGPGTRLLVL.

The chain joins TRBV2 to TRBJ1-2; D is possibly TRBD1 (5 bases). CDR1 SNHLY and CDR2 FYNNEI come from the germline V gene. CDR3 size: 10 residues. Deletions cut 10 bases from V and 8 bases from J, with 11 bases between. DNA of the CDR3: TGTGCCACTTGGGAGGGGGGCTACACCTTC. Translation: CATWEGGYTF.

This chain joins TRBV18 and TRBJ2-1; TRBD2 agrees at 9 bases. The CDR3 covers 13 residues. V was clipped by 5 bases and J by 8 bases; unmatched bases: 4. Germline V gene sequence: CDR1 KGHSH, CDR2 LQKENI. CDR3 nucleotide sequence: TGTGCCAGCTCATCTAGCGGGACGGATGAGCAGTTCTTC. Translating gives CASSSSGTDEQFF.

The gene calls are TRBV3-1 (or the pseudogene TRBV3-2) and TRBJ1-1; 7 bases are a match to TRBD1. With 0 bases clipped from V and 0 bases from J, the junction kept 7 bases outside the gene matches. The CDR3 spans 17 residues. The germline V gene encodes CDR1 LGHDT and CDR2 YNNKEL (reference sequence). CDR3 sequence reads: CASSQDLRGPLNTEAFF. The CDR3 bases are TGTGCCAGCAGCCAAGATTTGAGGGGGCCATTGAACACTGAAGCTTTCTTT.

The chain combines TRBV19 with TRBJ1-5; 9 bases match TRBD1. The trim removed 7 bases at V and 5 bases at J, leaving 6 bases unmatched. CDR3 length: 14 residues. Germline CDR1 is LNHDA and CDR2 is SQIVND (reference sequence). In DNA, the CDR3 is TGTGCCAGTAAGCCGGGACAGGGTCATCAGCCCCAGCATTTT. It is translated as CASKPGQGHQPQHF.

The chain couples TRBV6-1 to TRBJ2-1; D is unresolved. CDR1 is MNHNS and CDR2 is SASEGT in the germline V gene. Trimming left V 3 bases short and J 0 bases short, with 9 bases between. The CDR3 runs 15 residues. CDR3 region: CASSDAVNSYNEQFF. For the CDR3, the DNA is TGTGCCAGCAGTGACGCAGTAAACTCCTACAATGAGCAGTTCTTC.

This chain links TRBV6-5 with TRBJ1-2; 7 bases are a match to TRBD1. The ends lost 6 bases at V and 2 bases at J; junction bases unmatched: 9. Germline V CDR1 and CDR2: MNHEY, SVGAGI. The CDR3 totals 15 residues. CDR3 amino acids: CASSRTGARNYGYTF. CDR3 coding DNA: TGTGCCAGCAGCCGTACAGGGGCCCGAAACTATGGCTACACCTTC.

V and J are TRBV3-1 (or the pseudogene TRBV3-2) and TRBJ1-6; D gene unclear. The CDR3 has 12 residues. V gave up 2 bases and J gave up 6 bases, with 2 bases separating them. Per germline, CDR1 LGHDT and CDR2 YNNKEL (reference sequence). The CDR3 DNA reads as TGTGCCAGCAGCCAACTTAATTCACCCCTCCACTTT. Residues: CASSQLNSPLHF.

The rearrangement uses TRBV4-1 and TRBJ1-6; D unresolved. This CDR3 is built from 14 residues. The V gene lost 0 bases and the J gene lost 6 bases, with 6 bases spanning the gap. Germline V gene lookup returns CDR1 MGHRA and CDR2 YSYEKL. The CDR3 DNA is TGCGCCAGCAGCCAAGAGTCCCTTAATTCACCCCTCCACTTT. Translating gives CASSQESLNSPLHF.

The chain carries TRBV7-9 and TRBJ2-2; unclear D gene. Germline-derived CDR1 and CDR2 are SEHNR and FQNEAQ (reference sequence). This CDR3 is 15 amino acids long. The ends were cut back, 5 bases at V and 1 base at J, with 11 bases in the middle. Here the CDR3 DNA reads TGTGCCAGCAGCCCGGGTCGGCAGAACACCGGGGAGCTGTTTTTT. Protein product: CASSPGRQNTGELFF. Variable domain in full (rest from reference TRBV7-9 and TRBJ2-2): DTGVSQNPRHKITKRGQNVTFRCDPISEHNRLYWYRQTLGQGPEFLTYFQNEAQLEKSRLLSDRFSAERPKGSFSTLEIQRTEQGDSAMYLCASSPGRQNTGELFFGEGSRLTVL.

This chain links TRBV5-1 with TRBJ1-6; maybe TRBD1 (5 bases). Germline V CDR1 and CDR2: SGHRS, YFSETQ. The V and J ends lost 1 base and 9 bases respectively, with 11 bases between them. The CDR3 loop spans 14 amino acids. The CDR3 spells CASSLSGHGSPLHF. CDR3 nucleotides: TGCGCCAGCAGCTTGTCAGGACACGGTTCACCCCTCCACTTT.

The gene calls are TRBV4-3 and TRBJ2-3; 11 bases agree with TRBD2. The CDR3 loop spans 17 amino acids. V lost 0 bases, J lost 1 base, and 3 bases stayed unmatched. In germline, CDR1 is LGHNA, CDR2 YSLEER. CDR3 loop: CASSQDLAGGGTDTQYF. CDR3 DNA: TGCGCCAGCAGCCAAGATTTAGCGGGGGGGGGCACAGATACGCAGTATTTT.

The V gene is TRBV30, the J gene TRBJ2-2, with a weak D call TRBD1 (6 bases). The CDR3 loop spans 21 amino acids. V lost 0 bases, J lost 1 base, and 27 bases lay in between. Germline CDR1 is GTSNPN and CDR2 is SVGIG (reference sequence). The CDR3 nucleotides read TGTGCCTGGAGTGTACTGGAGGTACGGGGCAGGGGCTTACGGAACACCGGGGAGCTGTTTTTT. Its protein product is CAWSVLEVRGRGLRNTGELFF.